These 2 T cell receptor beta chains came from one sample sequenced in a study of CD8 T cells in Susac syndrome. Reverse transcription used roughly 0.45 to 1 ug RNA and random hexamers. TCRdb reprocessed the immunoSEQ multiplex PCR reads via MiXCR and lists one record per CDR3 protein. Among tens of thousands of distinct CDR3 sequences listed, about 95% were seen once. Sequenced sample: CD8+ T cells from PBMCs. The receptor source for this set is a human donor with multiple sclerosis.

This rearrangement joins TRBV5-1 to TRBJ2-7; no definite D call. V lost 2 bases to trimming and J lost 0 bases, with 12 bases between them. CDR1 is SGHRS and CDR2 is YFSETQ in the germline V gene. This CDR3 comprises 15 residues. The CDR3 nucleotides are TGCGCCAGCAGCTTTTCGACGGGCAGCTCCTACGAGCAGTACTTC. Translation gives CASSFSTGSSYEQYF.

The chain uses TRBV2 and TRBJ1-1; 11 nucleotides align to TRBD1. The CDR3 has 16 amino acids. Germline trimming cut 3 bases from V and 4 bases from J; bases unmatched to any gene: 7. In germline, CDR1 is SNHLY, CDR2 FYNNEI. The CDR3, as DNA: TGTGCCAGCAGTGATCCGGACAGGGGGCGCGTCACTGAAGCTTTCTTT. This encodes CASSDPDRGRVTEAFF.